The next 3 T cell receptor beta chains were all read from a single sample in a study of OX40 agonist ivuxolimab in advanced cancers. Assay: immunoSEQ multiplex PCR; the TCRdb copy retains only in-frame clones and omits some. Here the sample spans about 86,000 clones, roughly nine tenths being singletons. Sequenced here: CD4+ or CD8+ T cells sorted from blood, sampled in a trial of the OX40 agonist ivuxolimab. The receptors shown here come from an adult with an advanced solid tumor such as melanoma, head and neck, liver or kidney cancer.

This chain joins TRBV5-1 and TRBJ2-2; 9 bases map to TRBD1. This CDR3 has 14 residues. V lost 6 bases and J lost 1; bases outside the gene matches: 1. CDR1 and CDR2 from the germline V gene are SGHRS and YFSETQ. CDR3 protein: CASTTGGNTGELFF. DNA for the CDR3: TGCGCCAGCACGACAGGGGGGAACACCGGGGAGCTGTTTTTT.

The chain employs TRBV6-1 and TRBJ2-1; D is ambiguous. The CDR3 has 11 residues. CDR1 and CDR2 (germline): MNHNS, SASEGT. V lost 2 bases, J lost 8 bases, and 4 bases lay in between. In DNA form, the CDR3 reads TGTGCCAGCAGTGAATGGTATGAGCAGTTCTTC. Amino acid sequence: CASSEWYEQFF.

The chain's CDR3 is CASSMRREWPFEQYF. For the CDR3, the DNA is TGTGCCAGTAGTATGAGGCGGGAGTGGCCTTTCGAGCAGTACTTC. V usage is TRBV19 and J usage is TRBJ2-7; 7 bases map to TRBD2. V was clipped by 3 bases and J by 6 bases; unmatched bases: 11. The CDR3 extends over 15 amino acids. CDR1 and CDR2 from the germline V gene are LNHDA and SQIVND (reference sequence).